These 10 T cell receptor beta chains came from one sample sequenced in a study of T cell clonotyping in hematopoietic cell transplantation. The repertoire was sequenced with immunoSEQ multiplex PCR; TCRdb's copy has only in-frame clones and lacks some. This table has several thousand clones, roughly nine tenths appearing once. This specimen consisted of PBMCs, obtained 180 days after allogeneic stem cell transplant. Receptors originate from a human patient who had an allogeneic stem cell transplant, so the T cells may come from the graft donor. The donor label of this sample is uncertain. Some clones in this sample may be carry-over from other donors' samples.

The V and J genes are TRBV7-2 and TRBJ2-3; the D gene is possibly TRBD1 (6 bases). The CDR3 contains 14 residues. V was shortened by 4 bases and J by 4 bases, with 12 bases between the two germline ends. The germline V gene encodes CDR1 SGHTA and CDR2 FQGNSA. In DNA form, the CDR3 reads TGTGCCAGCAGCTGGGGTAGGACAGCAGATACGCAGTATTTT. This translates into CASSWGRTADTQYF.

This chain joins TRBV2 and TRBJ2-1; 10 positions match TRBD1. V gave up 9 bases and J gave up 4 bases; unmatched junction bases: 3. Per germline, CDR1 SNHLY and CDR2 FYNNEI. This CDR3 is built from 13 residues. CDR3 sequence reads: CASGTGAYNEQFF. Written as DNA, the CDR3 is TGTGCCAGTGGGACAGGGGCATACAATGAGCAGTTCTTC.

For this clone: In the same sample, other DNA sequences code for this CDR3. V is TRBV11-2 and J is TRBJ2-3; TRBD1 agrees at 8 bases. Per germline, CDR1 SGHAT and CDR2 FQNNGV. V shed 4 bases, J shed 0 bases, and the junction held 3 bases outside the gene matches. The CDR3 has 15 amino acids. The CDR3: CASSSRQGSTDTQYF. The CDR3 DNA sequence: TGTGCCAGCAGCTCCCGACAGGGGAGCACAGATACGCAGTATTTT.

This chain connects TRBV5-1 to TRBJ2-4, with 7 bases identical to TRBD2. The CDR3 sequence is 15 residues long. Germline CDR1 SGHRS, CDR2 YFSETQ. V dropped 0 bases and J dropped 5; count of bases not matched to a gene: 5. DNA of the CDR3: TGCGCCAGCAGCTTGGTAGGGGACTACGAAAACATTCAGTACTTC. Translating gives CASSLVGDYENIQYF.

The chain has TRBV28 and TRBJ1-1; no clear D. This CDR3 comprises 13 residues. CDR1 and CDR2 (germline): MDHEN, SYDVKM. V dropped 6 bases and J dropped 1 base, with 9 bases sitting between them. This chain's CDR3 is CASRLRWNTEAFF. The CDR3 DNA reads TGTGCCAGCAGGCTTCGTTGGAACACTGAAGCTTTCTTT.

This clone was seen a few times. V usage is TRBV4-3 and J usage is TRBJ2-7; D remains ambiguous. CDR1 is LGHNA, CDR2 YSLEER, per germline. The CDR3 has 16 amino acids. Trimming pared 0 bases from V and 1 base from J, leaving 13 bases between. The CDR3 reads CASSQDLGIPSYEQYF. The CDR3 DNA reads as TGCGCCAGCAGCCAAGATCTAGGGATTCCGTCCTACGAGCAGTACTTC.

The rearrangement joins TRBV9 to TRBJ2-3; unclear D gene. Trimming removed 0 bases at V and 0 bases at J, with 5 bases between. The CDR3 length is 14 residues. Germline loops: CDR1 SGDLS, CDR2 YYNGEE. The CDR3, as DNA: TGTGCCAGCAGCGTAGAAGGAAGCACAGATACGCAGTATTTT. Protein: CASSVEGSTDTQYF.

The V gene is TRBV12-5, the J gene TRBJ2-7; TRBD1 agrees at 8 bases. Germline CDR1 and CDR2: LGHNT and FRNRAP. CDR3 length: 15 residues. The ends lost 2 bases at V and 2 bases at J; junction bases unmatched: 5. The CDR3 loop is CASGLSLDRAYEQYF. For the CDR3, the DNA is TGTGCTAGTGGTTTGTCATTGGACAGGGCCTACGAGCAGTACTTC. Together with reference TRBV12-5 and TRBJ2-7, the CDR3 gives the full variable domain: DARVTQTPRHKVTEMGQEVTMRCQPILGHNTVFWYRQTMMQGLELLAYFRNRAPLDDSGMPKDRFSAEMPDATLATLKIQPSEPRDSAVYFCASGLSLDRAYEQYFGPGTRLTVT.

The chain combines TRBV30 with TRBJ1-2, with no clear D. CDR1 is GTSNPN, CDR2 SVGIG, per germline (reference sequence). V gave up 1 base and J gave up 0 bases, with 9 bases separating them. The CDR3 length is 14 residues. This chain's CDR3 is CAWSGKAANYGYTF. CDR3 sequence (DNA): TGTGCCTGGAGTGGTAAAGCGGCTAACTATGGCTACACCTTC.

The chain carries TRBV27 and TRBJ2-6, with D perhaps TRBD2 (5 bases). The CDR3 consists of 16 residues. CDR1 and CDR2 from the germline V gene are MNHEY and SMNVEV (reference sequence). V dropped 4 bases and J dropped 0 bases, with 10 bases sitting between them. CDR3 protein: CASSSTGFSGANVLTF. For the CDR3, the DNA is TGTGCCAGCAGTTCAACGGGGTTCTCTGGGGCCAACGTCCTGACTTTC.